This T cell receptor (beta chain) was found in a study of vaccination and CD4 T cells after COVID-19. About the study: Cells received overlapping spike peptides from SARS-CoV-2, HCoV-NL63, HCoV-OC43 and HCoV-229E as stimulation. Control cultures were given a CEFX pool, an HIV-1 Nef pool, or no peptide.

The sample's treatment: 10-day PBMC culture with coronavirus spike peptide pools or control peptides (ViraFEST assay). Expansion of antigen-specific T cells with peptide pools by ViraFEST preceded sequencing of TCRs. Once obtained from cultured CD4+ T cells, the DNA was sequenced using the Oncomine TCR Beta short-read assay. MiXCR, applied by TCRdb to the PCR reads, yields one record per CDR3 protein. The sample lists several thousand distinct CDR3 sequences; roughly three fifths were seen once. Comment on this clonotype: Its antigen remains unidentified.

There are 14 residues in the CDR3. The germline gives CDR1 DFQATT, CDR2 SNEGSKA (reference sequence). The ends lost 2 bases at V and 4 bases at J; junction bases unmatched: 4. General study findings and limits: Looking at convalescent patients, 304 of their 307 vaccine-specific clones were spike mono-reactive.

The sequencing sample was made of CD4+ T cells from blood, cultured in vitro. The rearrangement links TRBV20-1 to TRBJ2-5, with 10 bases matching TRBD2. The TCR was taken from a human donor who had recovered from COVID-19. In DNA form, the CDR3 reads TGCAGTGCTAGATTAGCGGGAGGTGGAGAGACCCAGTACTTC. Its translation: CSARLAGGGETQYF.